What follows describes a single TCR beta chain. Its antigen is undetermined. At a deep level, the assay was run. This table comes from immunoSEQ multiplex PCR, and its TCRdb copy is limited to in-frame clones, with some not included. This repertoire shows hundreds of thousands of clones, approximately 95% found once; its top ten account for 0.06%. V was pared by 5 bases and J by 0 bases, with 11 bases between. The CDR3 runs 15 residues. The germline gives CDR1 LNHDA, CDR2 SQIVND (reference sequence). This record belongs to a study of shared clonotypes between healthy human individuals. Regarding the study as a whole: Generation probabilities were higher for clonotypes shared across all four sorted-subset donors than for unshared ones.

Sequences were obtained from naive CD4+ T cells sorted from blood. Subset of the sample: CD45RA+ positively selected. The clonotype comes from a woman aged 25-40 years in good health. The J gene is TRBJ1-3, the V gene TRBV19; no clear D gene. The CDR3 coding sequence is TGTGCCAGTAGTCGTGGAGGATCCTCTGGAAACACCATATATTTT. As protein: CASSRGGSSGNTIYF.